A selection of T cell receptor beta chains follows, all from one sample in a study of neoadjuvant nivolumab and ipilimumab in lung cancer. The assay was immunoSEQ multiplex PCR, and TCRdb's table has in-frame clones only and misses some. The sample holds some 18,000 clones, 87% seen once. This material consisted of peripheral blood, taken before neoadjuvant nivolumab, alone or with ipilimumab. All receptors derive from an adult with non-small cell lung cancer. Both conserved end residues are part of each CDR3. A D gene is named only where the DNA matches it firmly. The size entry is marked missing in some rows and otherwise reads once, few, many or a size class.

D	V	length	size	J	DNA	CDR3
-	TRBV28	13	-	TRBJ1-2	TGTGCCAGCACCTCCGGGCGGACCTATGGCTACACCTTC	CASTSGRTYGYTF
-	TRBV11-2	16	once	TRBJ2-7	TGTGCCAGCAGCCTTAATCGGGACCAGAACTCCTACGAGCAGTACTTC	CASSLNRDQNSYEQYF
-	TRBV6-1	15	-	TRBJ1-2	TGTGCCAGCAGTGAAGATAGAATACGGGGCTATGGCTACACCTTC	CASSEDRIRGYGYTF
-	TRBV7-2	12	-	TRBJ2-3	TGTGCCAGCAGCCGCCAGACCTATACGCAGTATTTT	CASSRQTYTQYF
TRBD1	TRBV13	13	-	TRBJ2-3	TGTGCCAGCAGCTGGGACAGGGGGGGCACGCAGTATTTT	CASSWDRGGTQYF
-	TRBV18	13	-	TRBJ1-5	TGTGCCAGCTCCGCGAGTTACAATCAGCCCCAGCATTTT	CASSASYNQPQHF
TRBD1	TRBV30	11	-	TRBJ1-1	TGTGCCTGGAGTAAGGGGACAGCCCTTGACTTT	CAWSKGTALDF
TRBD2	TRBV7-8	16	-	TRBJ2-7	TGTGCCAGCAGCCCATCGACTAGCGGGACCTCCTACGAGCAGTACTTC	CASSPSTSGTSYEQYF
TRBD2	TRBV7-2	15	once	TRBJ2-1	TGTGCCAGCAGCCGTAGCGGGAACTCCTACAATGAGCAGTTCTTC	CASSRSGNSYNEQFF
TRBD1	TRBV5-1	14	-	TRBJ2-7	TGCGCCAGCAGCCTGTGGACAGGAGGAAACGAGCAGTACTTC	CASSLWTGGNEQYF
-	TRBV30	14	-	TRBJ2-7	TGTGCCTGGAGGCCTCCAGGGAACTCCTACGAGCAGTACTTC	CAWRPPGNSYEQYF
-	TRBV5-1	14	-	TRBJ2-5	TGCGCCAGCAGCTTGGTGGGGGGAGCAGAGACCCAGTACTTC	CASSLVGGAETQYF
-	TRBV6-5	11	-	TRBJ1-1	TGTGCCAGCGGGGGGACCACTGAAGCTTTCTTT	CASGGTTEAFF
-	TRBV19	12	once	TRBJ1-5	TGTGCCAGTAGGGGGGACGATCAGCCCCAGCATTTT	CASRGDDQPQHF
TRBD1	TRBV6-5	15	-	TRBJ1-1	TGTGCCAGCAGGGGACAGGGGGCGGGGGACACTGAAGCTTTCTTT	CASRGQGAGDTEAFF
-	TRBV5-4	15	-	TRBJ1-2	TGTGCCAGCAGCTCCCGGAGTGCAGGGCGTAGGGGCTACACCTTC	CASSSRSAGRRGYTF
-	TRBV14	12	-	TRBJ2-1	TGTGCCAGCAGCCGCCGGGGAGATGAGCAGTTCTTC	CASSRRGDEQFF
-	TRBV15	13	-	TRBJ2-7	TGTGCCACCAGGGGGACAAGAGCCTACGAGCAGTACTTC	CATRGTRAYEQYF
-	TRBV27	12	-	TRBJ1-1	TGTGCCAGCAGGGACCCGAACACTGAAGCTTTCTTT	CASRDPNTEAFF
-	TRBV7-9	13	-	TRBJ2-7	TGTGCCAGCAGCGACTCTTGGGGGAACGAGCAGTACTTC	CASSDSWGNEQYF
-	TRBV30	13	-	TRBJ1-3	TGTGCCTGGAGTGACGGGGCAGGAAACACCATATATTTT	CAWSDGAGNTIYF
TRBD2	TRBV19	17	-	TRBJ2-1	TGTGCCAGTAGTATAGATGAAGGTAGCGGGTCCAGGTTTGAGCAGTTCTTC	CASSIDEGSGSRFEQFF
-	TRBV5-1	13	-	TRBJ2-2	TGCGCCAGCGGCCTGGGGGGCACCGGGGAGCTGTTTTTT	CASGLGGTGELFF
-	TRBV18	17	-	TRBJ1-1	TGTGCCAGCTCACAACCCACAGGAGCGGGGTACGGGACTGAAGCTTTCTTT	CASSQPTGAGYGTEAFF
-	TRBV11-3	12	-	TRBJ2-1	TGTGCCAGCAGCATGGACAGTAATGAGCAGTTCTTC	CASSMDSNEQFF